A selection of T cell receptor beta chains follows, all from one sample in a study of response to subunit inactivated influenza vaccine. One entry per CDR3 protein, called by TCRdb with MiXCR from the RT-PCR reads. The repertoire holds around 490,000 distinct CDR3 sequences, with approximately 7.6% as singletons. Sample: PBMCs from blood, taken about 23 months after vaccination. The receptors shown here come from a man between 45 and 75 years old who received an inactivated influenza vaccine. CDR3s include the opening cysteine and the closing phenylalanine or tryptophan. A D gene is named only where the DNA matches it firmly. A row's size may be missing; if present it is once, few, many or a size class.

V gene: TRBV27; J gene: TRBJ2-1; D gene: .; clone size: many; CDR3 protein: CASSLGGRDEQFF; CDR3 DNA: TGTGCCAGCAGTTTGGGGGGGCGGGATGAGCAGTTCTTC
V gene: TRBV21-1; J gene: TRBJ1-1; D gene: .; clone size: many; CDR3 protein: CASSAGHLNTEAFF; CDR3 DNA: TGTGCCAGCTCGGCAGGTCACCTGAACACTGAAGCTTTCTTT
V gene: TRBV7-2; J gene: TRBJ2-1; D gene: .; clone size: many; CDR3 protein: CASSLAGRGGEQFF; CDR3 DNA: TGTGCCAGCAGCTTAGCAGGCAGGGGTGGCGAGCAGTTCTTC
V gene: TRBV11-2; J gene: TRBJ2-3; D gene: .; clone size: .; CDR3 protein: CASSLDRRVNTQYF; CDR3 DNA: TGTGCCAGCAGCTTAGATCGCCGGGTTAATACGCAGTATTTT
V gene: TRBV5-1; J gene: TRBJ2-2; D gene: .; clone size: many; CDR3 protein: CASSLEAVNTGELFF; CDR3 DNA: TGCGCCAGCAGCTTGGAGGCAGTCAACACCGGGGAGCTGTTTTTT
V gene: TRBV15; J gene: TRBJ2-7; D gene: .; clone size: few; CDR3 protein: CATSRDRIEQYF; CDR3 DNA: TGTGCCACCAGCAGAGATAGAATAGAGCAGTACTTC
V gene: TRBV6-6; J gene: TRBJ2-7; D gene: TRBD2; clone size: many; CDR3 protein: CASSPAGYEQYF; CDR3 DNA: TGTGCCAGCAGCCCAGCGGGGTACGAGCAGTACTTC
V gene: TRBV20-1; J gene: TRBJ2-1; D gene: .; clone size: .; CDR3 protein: CSTTLLTGTSYNEQFF; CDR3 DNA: TGCAGTACGACTCTCTTGACTGGGACAAGCTACAATGAGCAGTTCTTC
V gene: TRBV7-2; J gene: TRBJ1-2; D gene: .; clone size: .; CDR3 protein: CASSSRQTQGYTF; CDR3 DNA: TGTGCCAGCAGCTCCCGACAGACTCAGGGCTACACCTTC
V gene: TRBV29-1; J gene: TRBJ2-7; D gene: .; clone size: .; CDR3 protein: CSVQGTYEQYF; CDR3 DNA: TGCAGCGTACAGGGAACCTACGAGCAGTACTTC
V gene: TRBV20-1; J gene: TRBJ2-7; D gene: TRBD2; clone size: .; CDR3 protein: CSAIGLDGYEQYF; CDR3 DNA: TGCAGTGCTATCGGACTAGACGGTTACGAGCAGTACTTC
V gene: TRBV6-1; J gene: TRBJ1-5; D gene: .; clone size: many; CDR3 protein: CASRETGIWGQPQHF; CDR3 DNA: TGTGCCAGCAGGGAAACAGGGATTTGGGGTCAGCCCCAGCATTTT
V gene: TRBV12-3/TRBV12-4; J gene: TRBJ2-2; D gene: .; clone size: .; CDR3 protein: CASWGRGGTGELFF; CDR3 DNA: TGTGCCAGTTGGGGAAGGGGTGGCACCGGGGAGCTGTTTTTT